A single sample is the source of the 31 T cell receptor beta chains below, sequenced in a study of regulatory T cells in long-lasting Graves disease (dated by TCRdb to 2020 to 2023). The sample's time point label, in plain terms: persistent/refractory GD, antithyroid drugs over 5 years with positive TRAb. For both TCR sequencing and RNA sequencing, RNA was extracted from PBMCs in TRIzol. The method behind the library was multiplex PCR. Reads for this sample came from an Illumina HiSeq 4000. To build TCR beta libraries, CDR3 regions were amplified by Arm-PCR using iRepertoire HTBI primers. TCRdb trimmed public reads at Q25 via fastp, called clones via MiXCR and kept in-frame beta chains. Every distinct CDR3 protein forms one entry, paired with its most common genes and DNA. The sample table lists 400,000 or so distinct CDR3 sequences, roughly 20% of them with a count of one. The top ten clonotypes cover less than 25% of the sample.

The sequences come from peripheral blood mononuclear cells (PBMCs), collected when the disease was refractory, from a patient treated with antithyroid drugs. The receptors come from a female donor with Graves disease.

V and J are TRBV20-1 and TRBJ2-1; 9 positions agree with TRBD1. V lost 6 bases to trimming and J lost 4 bases; unmatched junction nucleotides: 13. The V gene's germline CDR1 is DFQATT and CDR2 SNEGSKA (reference sequence). The CDR3 sequence is 16 residues long. Written as DNA, the CDR3 is TGCAGTGCCCTCCAAATTACAGGGGGCTTGTACAATGAGCAGTTCTTC. Encoded protein: CSALQITGGLYNEQFF.

The rearrangement links TRBV7-2 to TRBJ2-7, with 8 positions matching TRBD1. Germline V CDR1 and CDR2: SGHTA, FQGNSA. The CDR3 is 14 amino acids. V was clipped by 3 bases and J by 4 bases; unmatched bases: 5. CDR3 amino acids: CASSLQGAGYEQYF. The DNA for the CDR3 is TGTGCCAGCAGCTTGCAGGGGGCAGGTTACGAGCAGTACTTC.

The sample holds many counts of this clonotype. The V call is TRBV5-6, the J call TRBJ2-4; D call uncertain. Germline V CDR1 and CDR2: SGHDT, YYEEEE. CDR3 length equals 15 residues. V was pared by 3 bases and J by 2 bases, with 12 bases between. CDR3 protein: CASSSPVETKNIQYF. In DNA, the CDR3 is TGTGCCAGCAGCTCCCCAGTGGAGACCAAAAACATTCAGTACTTC.

Details on this clonotype: This likely comes from a read error, as the CDR3 has no conserved phenylalanine or tryptophan at its end. This chain joins TRBV30 and TRBJ2-5, with D possibly TRBD2 on 6 matching bases. The CDR3 is made up of 14 amino acids. CDR1 and CDR2 (germline): GTSNPN, SVGIG (reference sequence). The V gene lost 1 base and the J gene lost 4 bases, with 13 bases spanning the gap. CDR3 sequence: CAWSAGAGPETQYS. CDR3 sequence (DNA): TGTGCCTGGAGTGCCGGGGCGGGGCCAGAGACCCAGTACTCC.

The V call is TRBV7-2, the J call TRBJ2-7; D perhaps matches TRBD1 (5 bases). The CDR3 length is 16 residues. Per the germline V gene, CDR1 is SGHTA and CDR2 is FQGNSA. Trimming removed 5 bases at V and 0 bases at J, with 17 bases between. Here the CDR3 DNA reads TGTGCCAGCAGCCGAAGAACAGGTGATAGCTCCTACGAGCAGTACTTC. Translating gives CASSRRTGDSSYEQYF.

This clonotype was counted a single time. The chain combines TRBV3-1 with TRBJ2-1; no clear D gene. Germline V lookup: CDR1 LGHDT, CDR2 YNNKEL (reference sequence). CDR3 length: 14 amino acids. Trimming left V 2 bases short and J 6 bases short, with 11 bases between. CDR3 DNA: TGTGCCAGCAGCCAAAAGGGAAGATTCAATGAGCAGTTCTTC. It encodes CASSQKGRFNEQFF.

The chain has TRBV20-1 and TRBJ2-7, with D perhaps TRBD2 (6 bases). From germline, CDR1 is DFQATT and CDR2 SNEGSKA (reference sequence). This CDR3 is built from 13 residues. V shed 3 bases and J shed 5 bases, with 14 bases lying between them. The CDR3 DNA is TGCAGTGCTAGGGCCACGACGGGGGACGAGCAGTACTTC. Translating gives CSARATTGDEQYF.

The chain has TRBV7-9 and TRBJ2-7, with TRBD2 matching over 10 bases. Germline CDR1 is SEHNR and CDR2 is FQNEAQ (reference sequence). The J segment lost 0 bases and the V segment lost 6 bases, leaving 11 bases of the junction unmatched. This CDR3 has 17 amino acids. The CDR3 protein is CASSGTSVSGLSYEQYF. CDR3 nucleotides: TGTGCCAGCAGTGGGACTAGCGTATCAGGGCTCTCCTACGAGCAGTACTTC. The full variable domain, completed using reference TRBV7-9 and TRBJ2-7, is DTGVSQNPRHKITKRGQNVTFRCDPISEHNRLYWYRQTLGQGPEFLTYFQNEAQLEKSRLLSDRFSAERPKGSFSTLEIQRTEQGDSAMYLCASSGTSVSGLSYEQYFGPGTRLTVT.

This clonotype was counted only a few times. The V call is TRBV20-1, the J call TRBJ2-1, with 7 bases lining up with TRBD2. The germline V gene encodes CDR1 DFQATT and CDR2 SNEGSKA (reference sequence). CDR3 length: 13 amino acids. The DNA of the CDR3 is TGCAGCGCCCCGACTAGCAGATACAATGAGCAGTTCTTC. Its translation: CSAPTSRYNEQFF.

This clonotype has at least ten counts. This chain uses TRBV11-3 with TRBJ2-5; D not certain. The germline CDR1 and CDR2 sequences are SGHNT and YENEEA. The CDR3 runs to 12 residues. Trimming cost V 4 bases and J 4 bases, with 7 bases left between them. In DNA form, the CDR3 reads TGTGCCAGCAGCTCCACGCCAGAGACCCAGTACTTC. This gives the protein CASSSTPETQYF.

V and J are TRBV5-1 and TRBJ2-7, with 9 bases lining up with TRBD1. Germline V CDR1 and CDR2: SGHRS, YFSETQ. Trimming at V came to 4 bases and at J to 5 bases, leaving 19 bases not matched to a gene. This CDR3 contains 18 residues. As DNA, the CDR3 is TGCGCCAGCAGCCCGAGGGGGACAGGGAGGGTTATCGTCCACGAGCAGTACTTC. It codes for CASSPRGTGRVIVHEQYF.

This clonotype was detected only a few times. V gene TRBV12-3 or TRBV12-4 combines with J gene TRBJ2-3; D gene ambiguous. The CDR3 runs 13 residues. V was cut by 9 bases and J by 0 bases, with 10 bases left in between. The CDR3 DNA reads as TGTGCCAGTAGGGCAGCTAGCACAGATACGCAGTATTTT. It codes for CASRAASTDTQYF.

This clonotype was counted a few times. The chain uses TRBV16 and TRBJ1-1; 8 bases line up with TRBD1. V shed 2 bases and J 5 bases; nucleotides not matched to a gene: 7. The germline V gene has CDR1 KGHSY and CDR2 FQNENV. CDR3 length: 15 residues. The CDR3 is CASSQLAGGATEAFF. CDR3 DNA: TGTGCCAGCAGCCAACTTGCAGGGGGCGCGACTGAAGCTTTCTTT.

This rearrangement joins TRBV19 to TRBJ2-2, with D possibly being TRBD2 (6 bases). Trimming shortened V by 3 bases and J by 1 base, and 15 bases separated the two germline ends. This CDR3 comprises 17 residues. The germline CDR1 and CDR2 sequences are LNHDA and SQIVND (reference sequence). The CDR3 nucleotides are TGTGCCAGTAGTATCTTCGGACTACCCAGGAACACCGGGGAGCTGTTTTTT. It encodes CASSIFGLPRNTGELFF.

This clonotype has ten or more counts. The chain joins TRBV7-3 to TRBJ1-1; TRBD1 is a possible D gene (5 bases). Per the germline V gene, CDR1 is SGHTA and CDR2 is FQGTGA. The CDR3 length is 16 residues. The V end was cut by 5 bases, the J end by 0 bases, with 16 bases between. The DNA for the CDR3 is TGTGCCAGCAGCCTCTCCGGGGCCGGACTGAACACTGAAGCTTTCTTT. Translated: CASSLSGAGLNTEAFF.

A few counts support this clonotype. The gene calls are TRBV7-2 and TRBJ1-3; unclear D gene. From germline, CDR1 is SGHTA and CDR2 FQGNSA. This CDR3 has 15 residues. With 5 bases removed from V and 0 bases from J, the gap between germline ends came to 11 bases. The DNA for the CDR3 is TGTGCCAGCAGCCCCGGACGGAGCTCTGGAAACACCATATATTTT. Translation gives CASSPGRSSGNTIYF.

This clonotype was picked up a small number of times. The chain employs TRBV2 and TRBJ2-2; a possible D gene is TRBD2 (5 bases). V gave up 4 bases and J gave up 6 bases, with 6 bases separating them. Germline CDR1 is SNHLY and CDR2 is FYNNEI. The CDR3 totals 12 residues. CDR3 coding DNA: TGTGCCAGCAGTGGAGGGCCCGGGGAGCTGTTTTTT. It yields the protein CASSGGPGELFF. The entire variable domain, with the rest obtained from reference TRBV2 and TRBJ2-2, is as follows: EPEVTQTPSHQVTQMGQEVILRCVPISNHLYFYWYRQILGQKVEFLVSFYNNEISEKSEIFDDQFSVERPDGSNFTLKIRSTKLEDSAMYFCASSGGPGELFFGEGSRLTVL.

This sequence joins TRBV20-1 and TRBJ2-7; TRBD2 aligns across 10 bases. Trimming at V came to 6 bases and at J to 2 bases, leaving 19 bases not matched to a gene. Looked up from germline, CDR1 is DFQATT and CDR2 is SNEGSKA (reference sequence). CDR3 length equals 18 residues. CDR3 sequence: CSAKGPGLARPDTYEQYF. The DNA of the CDR3 is TGCAGTGCAAAGGGACCGGGACTAGCGCGACCTGATACCTACGAGCAGTACTTC.

J is TRBJ2-3 and V is TRBV2; D might be TRBD2 (5 bases). CDR1 SNHLY and CDR2 FYNNEI come from the germline V gene. There are 14 residues in the CDR3. V shed 7 bases and J shed 6 bases, with 17 bases lying between them. The CDR3 loop is CASTKSAVADTQYF. As DNA, the CDR3 is TGTGCCAGCACAAAATCTGCTGTAGCGGATACGCAGTATTTT.

Concerning this clonotype: With a much larger clone just one base away, this may be a read error. V usage is TRBV12-3 or TRBV12-4 and J usage is TRBJ1-6, with 7 positions matching TRBD1. The CDR3 runs 14 residues. CDR3 loop: CASSPTGNNSPPHF. As DNA, the CDR3 is TGTGCCAGCAGTCCGACAGGGAACAATTCACCCCCCCACTTT.

This clonotype was counted ten times or more. The rearrangement links TRBV2 to TRBJ2-4; maybe TRBD2 (5 bases). The CDR3 consists of 14 residues. With 2 bases removed from V and 9 bases from J, the gap between germline ends came to 14 bases. Looked up from germline, CDR1 is SNHLY and CDR2 is FYNNEI. The DNA of the CDR3 is TGTGCCAGCAGTGAACAACGGGGAGTGGGCATTCAGTACTTC. Its protein product is CASSEQRGVGIQYF.

This clonotype was seen a single time. The chain is built from TRBV6-1 and TRBJ1-5; D is perhaps TRBD1 (6 bases). Germline V gene lookup returns CDR1 MNHNS and CDR2 SASEGT. The length of the CDR3 is 14 residues. V gave up 6 bases and J gave up 5 bases, with 14 bases separating them. The CDR3 sequence is CASRRQAVDQPQHF. The DNA of the CDR3 is TGTGCCAGCAGACGACAGGCCGTTGATCAGCCCCAGCATTTT.

This clonotype was seen at least ten times. J is TRBJ1-1 and V is TRBV6-9; the D is unclear. The CDR3 loop spans 14 amino acids. The germline V gene encodes CDR1 MNHGY and CDR2 SVAAGI. V was trimmed by 3 bases and J by 1 base, leaving 9 bases between them. The CDR3 protein is CASSYQGPNTEAFF. As DNA, the CDR3 is TGTGCCAGCAGTTACCAAGGCCCGAACACTGAAGCTTTCTTT.

The rearrangement uses TRBV27 and TRBJ1-2; 8 nucleotides align to TRBD1. After removal of 6 bases from V and 8 bases from J, the junction contained 11 bases not matched to a gene. The CDR3 has 14 residues. CDR1 and CDR2 (germline): MNHEY, SMNVEV (reference sequence). In nucleotides, the CDR3 is TGTGCCAGCAGCTACCTAACAGGGGGGGACGGCTACACCTTC. Protein product: CASSYLTGGDGYTF.

At least ten counts were recorded for this clonotype. The CDR3 loop reads CASSLLAGRTGELFF. The CDR3 coding sequence is TGTGCCAGCAGTCTTCTAGCGGGCAGGACCGGGGAGCTGTTTTTT. The chain is built from TRBV12-3 or TRBV12-4 and TRBJ2-2; 8 nucleotides align to TRBD2. The V segment lost 5 bases and the J segment 5 bases; nucleotides outside the gene matches: 7. The CDR3 is made up of 15 amino acids.

This clonotype has more than one count but fewer than ten. This rearrangement joins TRBV3-1 to TRBJ2-7; D call uncertain. Germline-derived CDR1 and CDR2 are LGHDT and YNNKEL (reference sequence). V was shortened by 3 bases and J by 0 bases, with 6 bases between the two germline ends. The CDR3 is 13 amino acids. The CDR3 nucleotides read TGTGCCAGCAGCCACGTAAGCTCCTACGAGCAGTACTTC. Translation: CASSHVSSYEQYF.

CDR3 coding DNA: TGCGCCAGCAGCCAAGATAACGGGGTGGCCTACGAGCAGTACTTC. Translated: CASSQDNGVAYEQYF. This chain uses TRBV4-1 with TRBJ2-7; possibly TRBD2 for D (5 bases). In germline, CDR1 is MGHRA, CDR2 YSYEKL. The germline V and J ends were trimmed by 0 bases and 2 bases, with 11 bases remaining between them. CDR3 length: 15 amino acids.

This chain links TRBV5-1 with TRBJ2-5; D remains ambiguous. This CDR3 has 14 amino acids. Trimming took off 0 bases at V and 1 base at J, with 7 bases between the two ends. Germline V lookup: CDR1 SGHRS, CDR2 YFSETQ. This chain's CDR3 is CASSLAWTQETQYF. The CDR3 nucleotides read TGCGCCAGCAGCTTGGCCTGGACCCAAGAGACCCAGTACTTC.

The chain combines TRBV27 with TRBJ2-4; D is ambiguous. Germline CDR1 and CDR2: MNHEY and SMNVEV (reference sequence). The V end lost 5 bases, the J end lost 1 base, and 15 bases lay between the germline ends. CDR3 size: 16 residues. The CDR3 DNA follows: TGTGCCAGCAGTGTAGATCGACATCGGGCCAAAAACATTCAGTACTTC. Protein product: CASSVDRHRAKNIQYF.

At least ten counts were recorded for this clonotype. The J gene is TRBJ1-4, the V gene TRBV11-2, with D tentatively TRBD1 (6 bases). The germline CDR1 and CDR2 sequences are SGHAT and FQNNGV. V dropped 5 bases and J dropped 7 bases, with 14 bases sitting between them. The CDR3 loop spans 14 amino acids. This chain's CDR3 is CASSRKHRAEKLFF. In DNA, the CDR3 is TGTGCCAGCAGCCGAAAACACAGGGCTGAAAAACTGTTTTTT.

Details on this clonotype: This may arise from a read error, as a much more abundant clone is one base away. V gene TRBV27 combines with J gene TRBJ2-5, with 8 bases fitting TRBD2. The length of the CDR3 is 16 residues. The germline V gene encodes CDR1 MNHEY and CDR2 SMNVEV (reference sequence). The CDR3 sequence: CAGSFGIAGSQETQYF. For the CDR3, the DNA is TGTGCCGGCAGTTTTGGGATAGCGGGGTCGCAAGAGACCCAGTACTTC.